Below are 16 T cell receptor beta chains sequenced from a single sample in a study of shared clonotypes between healthy human individuals. The method was immunoSEQ multiplex PCR; TCRdb's version includes in-frame clones alone and lacks a portion of them. The data contain 2 million to 2.5 million clones, approximately 94% of them singletons. The specimen sequenced was naive CD4+ T cells sorted from blood. The subset was: CD45RA+ positively selected. Every receptor here comes from a man between 18 and 35 years old in good health.

V gene TRBV19 combines with J gene TRBJ2-7; 7 bases match TRBD1. This CDR3 comprises 15 residues. In germline, CDR1 is LNHDA, CDR2 SQIVND (reference sequence). The J segment lost 4 bases and the V segment lost 3 bases, leaving 9 bases of the junction unmatched. CDR3 sequence reads: CASSIEPGGWYEQYF. CDR3 nucleotides: TGTGCCAGTAGTATCGAGCCAGGGGGTTGGTACGAGCAGTACTTC.

Written as DNA, the CDR3 is TGTGCCAGTAGTACTACGAACACCATATATTTT. Protein sequence: CASSTTNTIYF. The chain links TRBV19 to TRBJ1-3; D not resolved. Per germline, CDR1 LNHDA and CDR2 SQIVND (reference sequence). The V gene lost 4 bases and the J gene lost 7 bases, with 5 bases spanning the gap. CDR3 length equals 11 residues.

The chain links TRBV4-1 to TRBJ2-5; 7 bases fit TRBD1. Trimming cost V 1 base and J 4 bases; bases outside gene matches: 6. The germline V gene encodes CDR1 MGHRA and CDR2 YSYEKL. There are 15 residues in the CDR3. The CDR3 loop is CASSQGSGDRETQYF. The CDR3 DNA sequence: TGCGCCAGCAGCCAAGGGTCCGGGGACAGAGAGACCCAGTACTTC.

This rearrangement joins TRBV4-1 to TRBJ2-2; TRBD2 agrees at 15 bases. The trim removed 3 bases at V and 7 bases at J, leaving 6 bases unmatched. Germline lookup yields CDR1 MGHRA and CDR2 YSYEKL. The CDR3 extends over 17 amino acids. Here the CDR3 reads CASSQVPGLAGGGELFF. Here the CDR3 DNA reads TGCGCCAGCAGCCAGGTCCCGGGACTAGCGGGAGGCGGGGAGCTGTTTTTT.

About this clone itself: One end of the junction fails to match germline, which may point to a read error. Other DNA sequences in the sample encode the same CDR3. This chain joins TRBV7-7 and TRBJ1-1; D not resolved. This CDR3 spans 13 amino acids. Germline V gene data show CDR1 as SSHAT and CDR2 as FNYEAQ (reference sequence). The DNA for the CDR3 is TGTGCTAGCAGCTTATCTGAGAACACTGAAGCTTTCTTT. Translated: CASSLSENTEAFF.

J is TRBJ2-1 and V is TRBV9; D remains unclear. The CDR3 consists of 12 residues. CDR1 SGDLS and CDR2 YYNGEE come from the germline V gene. Trimming removed 2 bases from V and 11 bases from J, with 11 bases in between. The CDR3 region has the DNA TGTGCCAGCAGCGTTCGCGACACTCAGCAGTTCTTC. This encodes CASSVRDTQQFF.

V gene TRBV9 combines with J gene TRBJ1-2; TRBD1 aligns across 7 bases. This CDR3 region has 12 residues. The V and J ends lost 4 bases and 8 bases, in that order; junction bases with no gene match: 5. Germline V gene lookup returns CDR1 SGDLS and CDR2 YYNGEE. CDR3 nucleotide sequence: TGTGCCAGCAGCAAACAGGGGCTCGGCTACACCTTC. Its translation is CASSKQGLGYTF.

Here the CDR3 reads CASSHGSGNTEAFF. The CDR3 nucleotides read TGTGCCAGCAGTCACGGTAGCGGGAACACTGAAGCTTTCTTT. The chain combines TRBV11-2 with TRBJ1-1; D ambiguous. V was cut by 6 bases and J by 1 base, with 12 bases left in between. The CDR3 has 14 amino acids. CDR1 and CDR2 (germline): SGHAT, FQNNGV.

This clone was detected a few times. The J gene is TRBJ2-5, the V gene TRBV6-1; D is ambiguous. This CDR3 has 13 residues. Trimming cost V 4 bases and J 5 bases, with 11 bases left between them. The V gene's germline CDR1 is MNHNS and CDR2 SASEGT. CDR3 region: CASSGGVMETQYF. In DNA, the CDR3 is TGTGCCAGCAGTGGAGGCGTTATGGAGACCCAGTACTTC.

This chain uses TRBV10-3 with TRBJ1-1; maybe TRBD1 (6 bases). The CDR3 covers 13 residues. With 7 bases removed from V and 3 bases from J, the gap between germline ends came to 12 bases. Per the germline V gene, CDR1 is ENHRY and CDR2 is SYGVKD. CDR3 nucleotides: TGTGCCATCAAGGAGGGGGATTACACTGAAGCTTTCTTT. It yields the protein CAIKEGDYTEAFF.

This chain joins TRBV2 and TRBJ1-1; 7 bases are a match to TRBD1. J lost 0 bases, V lost 6 bases, and 7 bases had no gene match. The CDR3 length is 15 residues. Germline V CDR1 and CDR2: SNHLY, FYNNEI. CDR3 nucleotide sequence: TGTGCCAGCAGGTTAGACAGGGTCATGAACACTGAAGCTTTCTTT. Its protein is CASRLDRVMNTEAFF.

The gene calls are TRBV6-6 and TRBJ2-1; weak D call: TRBD1 (6 bases). The CDR3 is 13 residues long. V lost 6 bases to trimming and J lost 10 bases, with 16 bases between them. Germline values: CDR1 MNHNY, CDR2 SVGAGI (reference sequence). The CDR3 nucleotides read TGTGCCAGCAGAATTACGAATCAGGGGGAGCAGTTCTTC. Translation: CASRITNQGEQFF.

The chain carries TRBV9 and TRBJ2-2, with 7 bases lining up with TRBD2. CDR3 length equals 16 residues. Trimming took 4 bases from V and 2 from J; bases not matched to a gene: 8. Germline CDR1 is SGDLS and CDR2 is YYNGEE. Here the CDR3 DNA reads TGTGCCAGCAGCTCGCCTAGCGGCAGAAACACCGGGGAGCTGTTTTTT. Its translation is CASSSPSGRNTGELFF.

About this clone itself: This same CDR3 is encoded by further DNA sequences in the sample. The gene calls are TRBV5-4 and TRBJ2-1; D is perhaps TRBD2 (6 bases). This CDR3 comprises 15 residues. Deletions cut 2 bases from V and 1 base from J, with 10 bases between. Germline V gene lookup returns CDR1 SGHNT and CDR2 YYREEE (reference sequence). The CDR3 nucleotides are TGTGCCAGCAGCTTAGGAGGGGCATCCTACAATGAGCAGTTCTTC. Translation gives CASSLGGASYNEQFF.

This clone was detected once. The V and J genes are TRBV11-2 and TRBJ2-1; 9 nucleotides line up with TRBD2. Germline V lookup: CDR1 SGHAT, CDR2 FQNNGV. The CDR3 sequence is 17 residues long. Trimming took 1 base from V and 5 from J; bases not matched to a gene: 9. The CDR3 nucleotides read TGTGCCAGCAGCTTAGGGGCTAGCGGGATGAGCCACAATGAGCAGTTCTTC. Its protein is CASSLGASGMSHNEQFF.

The genes are TRBV6-5 and TRBJ2-5; TRBD2 matches 8 bases. Trimming at V came to 6 bases and at J to 2 bases, leaving 8 bases not matched to a gene. CDR1 and CDR2 from the germline V gene are MNHEY and SVGAGI. This CDR3 comprises 15 residues. CDR3 nucleotide sequence: TGTGCCAGCAGCCCCCTGGGCGGGGGGCAAGAGACCCAGTACTTC. Its translation: CASSPLGGGQETQYF.